Listed here is a single TCR beta chain. Its cognate antigen is unknown. PCR amplification relied on 60 Vbeta primers (plus 13 Jbeta primers). Using immunoSEQ multiplex PCR, the repertoire was profiled, and TCRdb retains in-frame clones only, with some absent. The profile shows about 160,000 clones, 80% to 90% of them singletons. The data are from a study of cytomegalovirus exposure and HLA in healthy donors. Overall study: Earlier sequencing of 200 million or so T cells yielded about 120 million unique TCR beta sequences. General study results and limits: A later analysis linked a missense variant in DCLRE1C to the trimming of TCR beta V and J genes. Highly shared sequence variants in one cluster were likely a sequencing artifact.

V shed 5 bases and J 8 bases; nucleotides not matched to a gene: 14. CDR1 is SGHTA, CDR2 FQGNSA, per germline. The CDR3 covers 16 residues. The source is a woman in her 30s in good health and CMV-seropositive. The rearrangement links TRBV7-2 to TRBJ1-2, with 10 bases matching TRBD1. Input material: PBMCs. CDR3 nucleotide sequence: TGTGCCAGCAGCCTACAAGGGGGACAGGGGAGTCGGGGCTACACCTTC. This encodes CASSLQGGQGSRGYTF.